This is a list of T cell receptor beta chains from one sample in a study of OX40 agonist ivuxolimab in advanced cancers. TCRdb's table, derived via immunoSEQ multiplex PCR, lists solely in-frame clones and lacks some. Among some 19,000 clones, under 70% were seen once, and the ten largest hold roughly an eighth. Source: CD4+ or CD8+ T cells sorted from blood, taken in a trial of the OX40 agonist ivuxolimab. These receptors were taken from an adult with an advanced solid tumor such as melanoma, head and neck, liver or kidney cancer. The CDR3 runs from the conserved cysteine through the conserved F or W. The D gene is left open where the match is weak. A clone size is listed for some rows: how often the clone was seen (once, few, many), or a class if it is expanded.

d_gene: TRBD2; j_gene: TRBJ2-4; abundance: -; len: 14; v_gene: TRBV14; CDR3nt: TGTGCCAGCAGCCTCAGCGGGATAGTCGGCATTCAGTACTTC; CDR3aa: CASSLSGIVGIQYF
d_gene: TRBD2; j_gene: TRBJ2-7; abundance: -; len: 18; v_gene: TRBV10-3; CDR3nt: TGTGCCATCAGTCACCGGACTAGCGGGCTAATCGGCTCCTACGAGCAGTACTTC; CDR3aa: CAISHRTSGLIGSYEQYF
d_gene: -; j_gene: TRBJ2-7; abundance: -; len: 12; v_gene: TRBV7-9; CDR3nt: TGTGCCAGCAGATCACTCGGAATCGAGCAGTACTTC; CDR3aa: CASRSLGIEQYF
d_gene: -; j_gene: TRBJ1-1; abundance: -; len: 13; v_gene: TRBV6-6; CDR3nt: TGTGCCAGCAGTTACAATGAGGGCACTGAAGCTTTCTTT; CDR3aa: CASSYNEGTEAFF
d_gene: -; j_gene: TRBJ2-7; abundance: -; len: 14; v_gene: TRBV4-1; CDR3nt: TGCGCCAGCAGCCTTTCAGCCCCAGGCTACGAGCAGTACTTC; CDR3aa: CASSLSAPGYEQYF
d_gene: -; j_gene: TRBJ2-7; abundance: -; len: 13; v_gene: TRBV6-5; CDR3nt: TGTGCCAGCAGTTCTAGGCTTTCCTACGAGCAGTACTTC; CDR3aa: CASSSRLSYEQYF
d_gene: -; j_gene: TRBJ2-7; abundance: -; len: 11; v_gene: TRBV27; CDR3nt: TGTGCCAGCAGTTTTTTGTACGAGCAGTACTTC; CDR3aa: CASSFLYEQYF
d_gene: -; j_gene: TRBJ2-7; abundance: -; len: 13; v_gene: TRBV6-6; CDR3nt: TGTGCCACATCCGAGCCGCCCGGGACCGAGCAGTACTTC; CDR3aa: CATSEPPGTEQYF
d_gene: -; j_gene: TRBJ1-2; abundance: many; len: 15; v_gene: TRBV27; CDR3nt: TGTGCCAGCAAGGACTCACGGACAGACCTAGCCCGCTACACCTTC; CDR3aa: CASKDSRTDLARYTF
d_gene: TRBD2; j_gene: TRBJ2-7; abundance: few; len: 18; v_gene: TRBV18; CDR3nt: TGTGCCAGCTCACCGCAGTCCCCAGCGGGACCCAGCTCCTACGAGCAGTACTTC; CDR3aa: CASSPQSPAGPSSYEQYF
d_gene: -; j_gene: TRBJ2-7; abundance: -; len: 12; v_gene: TRBV7-9; CDR3nt: TGTGCCAGCAGCTTCGACGGCTACGAGCAGTACTTC; CDR3aa: CASSFDGYEQYF
d_gene: TRBD2; j_gene: TRBJ2-7; abundance: -; len: 16; v_gene: TRBV10-3; CDR3nt: TGTGCCATCCGGACTAGCGGGAGCATTAATTCCTACGAGCAGTACTTC; CDR3aa: CAIRTSGSINSYEQYF
d_gene: -; j_gene: TRBJ2-7; abundance: few; len: 14; v_gene: TRBV5-4; CDR3nt: TGTGCCAGCAGTCTACTACTTCGTACCTACGAGCAGTACTTC; CDR3aa: CASSLLLRTYEQYF
d_gene: -; j_gene: TRBJ2-7; abundance: -; len: 14; v_gene: TRBV5-6; CDR3nt: TGTGCCAGCAGCTTGGCAACCGGGACCTACGAGCAGTACTTC; CDR3aa: CASSLATGTYEQYF